The rows below give T cell receptor beta chains drawn from one sample of a study of beta chain features in type 1 diabetes. The repertoire was sequenced with immunoSEQ multiplex PCR; TCRdb's copy has only in-frame clones and lacks some. The data show about 230,000 clones, over 8.5% seen once. The sample was naive CD4+ T cells from blood. All receptors derive from a woman between 18 and 29 years old in good health. Each CDR3 is given with its conserved first and last residue. A D gene is named only where the DNA matches it firmly. Clone size, where shown, is once, few, many, or a class for clones that have expanded.

v_call	d_call	clone_size	j_call	cdr3_aa	cdr3_nt
TRBV5-1	TRBD1	-	TRBJ2-4	CASSSRTGVNIQYF	TGCGCCAGCAGCTCTAGGACAGGGGTGAACATTCAGTACTTC
TRBV19	-	few	TRBJ2-1	CASSPTPARQFGHEQFF	TGTGCCAGTAGTCCGACCCCGGCTAGACAGTTCGGGCACGAGCAGTTCTTC
TRBV27	-	-	TRBJ2-5	CASRRGETQYF	TGTGCCAGCAGGCGCGGAGAGACCCAGTACTTC
TRBV5-6	-	few	TRBJ2-7	CASSTTGGGDEQYF	TGTGCCAGCAGCACCACTGGGGGCGGAGACGAGCAGTACTTC
TRBV6-6	-	-	TRBJ2-7	CASSYSFGQSYEQYF	TGTGCCAGCAGTTACTCCTTCGGACAGTCCTACGAGCAGTACTTC
TRBV7-9	TRBD2	few	TRBJ2-5	CASSPRGLAGVETQYF	TGTGCCAGCAGCCCAAGGGGACTAGCGGGAGTTGAGACCCAGTACTTC
TRBV6-1	-	few	TRBJ1-6	CASSARQDSPLHF	TGTGCCAGCAGTGCTCGACAGGATTCACCCCTCCACTTT
TRBV7-2	TRBD2	few	TRBJ2-2	CASSPGLAGTGELFF	TGTGCCAGCAGTCCAGGACTAGCTGGCACCGGGGAGCTGTTTTTT
TRBV9	-	-	TRBJ2-2	CASSVGGANTGELFF	TGTGCCAGCAGCGTTGGCGGGGCGAACACCGGGGAGCTGTTTTTT
TRBV10-3	TRBD1	once	TRBJ1-1	CAITGTGRNTEAFF	TGTGCCATCACTGGGACAGGGCGGAACACTGAAGCTTTCTTT
TRBV9	-	few	TRBJ2-2	CASSASRVTGELFF	TGTGCCAGCAGCGCCTCTCGGGTCACCGGGGAGCTGTTTTTT
TRBV4-2	TRBD2	few	TRBJ2-2	CASSPTSGGAGGELFF	TGTGCCAGCAGCCCCACTAGCGGGGGGGCGGGCGGGGAGCTGTTTTTT
TRBV6-4	TRBD1	-	TRBJ2-1	CASSAFPTGGGNEQFF	TGTGCCAGCAGTGCATTTCCGACAGGGGGAGGGAATGAGCAGTTCTTC
TRBV29-1	TRBD1	few	TRBJ1-2	CSVKGGLSYGYTF	TGCAGCGTAAAAGGGGGCCTCAGCTATGGCTACACCTTC
TRBV6-1	TRBD1	few	TRBJ1-5	CASSGTGSQPQHF	TGTGCCAGCAGTGGGACAGGGAGTCAGCCCCAGCATTTT
TRBV5-1	TRBD2	few	TRBJ2-1	CASSLTTSGPYNEQFF	TGCGCCAGCAGCCTAACGACTAGCGGGCCCTACAATGAGCAGTTCTTC
TRBV23-1	-	few	TRBJ2-5	CASSPIPQPPGPAAGTQYF	TGCGCCAGCAGTCCAATCCCCCAACCCCCAGGACCGGCGGCGGGGACCCAGTACTTC
TRBV5-1	-	-	TRBJ1-6	CASSHGTFGDSPLHF	TGCGCCAGCAGCCACGGGACATTTGGGGATTCACCCCTCCACTTT
TRBV13	-	-	TRBJ2-7	CASSLVSGYEQYF	TGTGCCAGCAGCTTAGTTAGCGGCTACGAGCAGTACTTC
TRBV9	-	-	TRBJ1-1	CASSVLQENTEAFF	TGTGCCAGCAGCGTTTTACAGGAGAACACTGAAGCTTTCTTT
TRBV9	TRBD2	few	TRBJ2-7	CASSTGLDSYEQYF	TGTGCCAGCAGCACGGGACTAGACTCCTACGAGCAGTACTTC
TRBV19	-	-	TRBJ2-3	CASSIGQGLGTDTQYF	TGTGCCAGTAGTATAGGGCAGGGGTTAGGTACAGATACGCAGTATTTT
TRBV30	TRBD1	-	TRBJ2-7	CAWGFRSPGQRSYEQYF	TGTGCCTGGGGGTTCCGTAGCCCGGGACAGCGCTCCTACGAGCAGTACTTC
TRBV7-9	TRBD2	-	TRBJ2-5	CASSLGGLRGGRRGETQYF	TGTGCCAGCAGCTTAGGGGGGTTGAGGGGCGGGAGAAGAGGAGAGACCCAGTACTTC
TRBV30	-	few	TRBJ1-3	CAWSLLTGNTIYF	TGTGCCTGGAGCCTTTTAACTGGAAACACCATATATTTT
TRBV5-4	TRBD1	-	TRBJ2-2	CASSGTDRGPTLNTGELFF	TGTGCCAGCAGCGGGACGGACAGGGGACCGACCTTAAACACCGGGGAGCTGTTTTTT
TRBV5-4	-	few	TRBJ1-1	CASSEQITGAEAFF	TGTGCCAGCAGCGAACAAATAACAGGAGCTGAAGCTTTCTTT
TRBV7-9	TRBD1	-	TRBJ1-1	CASSLRDRGLTEAFF	TGTGCCAGCAGCTTAAGGGACAGGGGGCTCACTGAAGCTTTCTTT
TRBV19	TRBD1	-	TRBJ1-1	CASTTGQWRNTEAFF	TGTGCCAGTACCACGGGACAGTGGAGGAACACTGAAGCTTTCTTT
TRBV9	-	few	TRBJ2-3	CASSVRQETTDTQYF	TGTGCCAGCAGTGTGCGACAGGAGACCACAGATACGCAGTATTTT
TRBV30	-	-	TRBJ2-2	CAWRGGTAHTGELFF	TGTGCCTGGAGGGGCGGGACAGCCCACACCGGGGAGCTGTTTTTT
TRBV13	TRBD2	few	TRBJ2-3	CASRTSGGNTDTQYF	TGTGCCAGCAGGACTAGCGGGGGAAACACAGATACGCAGTATTTT
TRBV5-1	TRBD2	-	TRBJ2-5	CASSLAGTTEETQYF	TGCGCCAGCAGCCTGGCCGGGACTACTGAAGAGACCCAGTACTTC
TRBV4-1	-	-	TRBJ2-7	CASSQEKVRAGKISYEQYF	TGCGCCAGCAGCCAAGAAAAAGTGCGGGCGGGGAAAATCTCCTACGAGCAGTACTTC
TRBV7-3	-	-	TRBJ1-1	CASSLRQLNTEAFF	TGTGCCAGCAGCTTGAGACAGTTGAACACTGAAGCTTTCTTT